This T cell receptor (beta chain) is drawn from a study of response to subunit inactivated influenza vaccine. Findings and limits, study-wide: Seasonal influenza vaccination, on each occasion, was suggested by the authors to recruit few new T cells.

Via MiXCR, TCRdb re-called the RT-PCR reads, giving one row per CDR3 protein. The sample has about 780,000 distinct CDR3 sequences, approximately 17% seen once. Germline CDR1 is ENHRY and CDR2 is SYGVKD. With V trimmed by 4 bases and J by 8 bases, 6 bases remained unmatched. The CDR3 consists of 13 residues. This clonotype was picked up a small number of times. The target antigen is unknown. This sample comprised PBMCs from blood, obtained 5 to 6 days after vaccination. The chain has TRBV10-3 and TRBJ1-2, with TRBD1 matching over 8 bases. The source is a man in his fifties or sixties who received an inactivated influenza vaccine. In DNA, the CDR3 is TGTGCCATCAGTGGGCAGGGGGCACGAGGCTACACCTTC. Protein: CAISGQGARGYTF.